This T cell receptor (beta chain) is drawn from a study of T cell changes during pregnancy in multiple sclerosis. This clone appeared a few times. The V gene end was trimmed by 4 bases and the J gene end by 5 bases; junction bases not matched to a gene: 6. CDR1 is WNHNN, CDR2 SYGVQD, per germline (reference sequence). This CDR3 has 14 amino acids. The data were produced by immunoSEQ multiplex PCR, yet TCRdb's version contains in-frame clones alone and is incomplete. The sample includes tens of thousands of clones, more than 85% of them seen just once. The starting material was CD4+ T cells from peripheral blood mononuclear cells, obtained after pregnancy. This receptor was obtained from a female donor in good health, enrolled as a control in a pregnancy study. The J gene is TRBJ2-7, the V gene TRBV10-1, with TRBD1 matching 9 bases. The DNA of the CDR3 is TGCGCCAGCAGTGGACAGGGGGTAAGGAACGAGCAGTACTTC. It encodes CASSGQGVRNEQYF.